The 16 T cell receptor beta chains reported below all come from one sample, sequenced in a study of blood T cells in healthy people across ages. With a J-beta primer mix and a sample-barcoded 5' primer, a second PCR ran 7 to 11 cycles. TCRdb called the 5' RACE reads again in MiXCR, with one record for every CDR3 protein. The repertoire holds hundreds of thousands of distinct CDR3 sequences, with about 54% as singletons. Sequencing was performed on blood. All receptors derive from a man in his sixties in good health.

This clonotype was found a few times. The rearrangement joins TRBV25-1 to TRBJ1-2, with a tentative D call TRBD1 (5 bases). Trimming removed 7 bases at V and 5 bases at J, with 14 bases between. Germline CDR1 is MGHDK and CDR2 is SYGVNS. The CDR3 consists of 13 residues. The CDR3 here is CASTGRDGYGYTF. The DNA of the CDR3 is TGTGCCAGCACAGGACGGGACGGGTATGGCTACACCTTC.

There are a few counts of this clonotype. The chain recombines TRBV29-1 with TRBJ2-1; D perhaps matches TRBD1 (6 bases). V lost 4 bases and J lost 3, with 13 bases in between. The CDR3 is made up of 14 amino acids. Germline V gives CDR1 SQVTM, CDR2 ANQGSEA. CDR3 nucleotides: TGCAGCGTTGTGAGGCAGGGGAACTACAATGAGCAGTTCTTC. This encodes CSVVRQGNYNEQFF.

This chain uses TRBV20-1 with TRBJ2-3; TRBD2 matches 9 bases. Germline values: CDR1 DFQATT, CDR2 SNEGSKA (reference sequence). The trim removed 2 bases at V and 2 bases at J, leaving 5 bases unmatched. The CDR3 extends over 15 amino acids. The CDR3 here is CSARLAGRFTDTQYF. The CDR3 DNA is TGCAGTGCTAGACTAGCGGGGAGATTCACAGATACGCAGTATTTT.

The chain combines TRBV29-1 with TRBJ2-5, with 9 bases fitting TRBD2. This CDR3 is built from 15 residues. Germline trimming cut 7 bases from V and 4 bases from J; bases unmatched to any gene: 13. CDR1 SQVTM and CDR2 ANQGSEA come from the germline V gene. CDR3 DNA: TGCAGCGCAGCAACTGCGGGGGGGGCCGTAGAGACCCAGTACTTC. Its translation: CSAATAGGAVETQYF.

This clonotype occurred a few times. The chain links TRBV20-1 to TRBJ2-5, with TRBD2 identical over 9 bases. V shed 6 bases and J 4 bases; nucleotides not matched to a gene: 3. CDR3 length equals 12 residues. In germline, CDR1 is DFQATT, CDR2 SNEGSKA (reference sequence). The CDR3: CSAMTSGETQYF. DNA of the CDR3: TGCAGTGCAATGACTAGCGGAGAGACCCAGTACTTC.

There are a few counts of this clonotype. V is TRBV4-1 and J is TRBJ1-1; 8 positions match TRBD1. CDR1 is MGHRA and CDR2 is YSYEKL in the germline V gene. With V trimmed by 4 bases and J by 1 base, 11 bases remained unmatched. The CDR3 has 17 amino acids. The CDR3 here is CASSRLVRGPGNTEAFF. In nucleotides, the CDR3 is TGCGCCAGCAGCCGTTTAGTCAGGGGGCCAGGGAACACTGAAGCTTTCTTT.

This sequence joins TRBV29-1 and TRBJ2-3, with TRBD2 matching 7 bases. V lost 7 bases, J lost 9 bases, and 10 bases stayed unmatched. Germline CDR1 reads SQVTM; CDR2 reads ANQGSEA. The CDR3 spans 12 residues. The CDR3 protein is CSAREVGGTQYF. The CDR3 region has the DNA TGCAGCGCAAGGGAGGTCGGGGGGACGCAGTATTTT.

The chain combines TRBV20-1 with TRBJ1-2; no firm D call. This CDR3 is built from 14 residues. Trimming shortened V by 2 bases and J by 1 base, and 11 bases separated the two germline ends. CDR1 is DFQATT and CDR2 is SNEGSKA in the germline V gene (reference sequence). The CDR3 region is CSARSPQNNYGYTF. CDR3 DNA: TGCAGTGCTAGATCCCCCCAGAATAACTATGGCTACACCTTC.

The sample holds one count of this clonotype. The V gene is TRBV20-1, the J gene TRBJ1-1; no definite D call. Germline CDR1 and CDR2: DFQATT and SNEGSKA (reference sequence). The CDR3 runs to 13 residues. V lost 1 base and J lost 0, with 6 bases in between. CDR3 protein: CSARGEMNTEAFF. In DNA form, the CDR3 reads TGCAGTGCTAGAGGGGAGATGAACACTGAAGCTTTCTTT.

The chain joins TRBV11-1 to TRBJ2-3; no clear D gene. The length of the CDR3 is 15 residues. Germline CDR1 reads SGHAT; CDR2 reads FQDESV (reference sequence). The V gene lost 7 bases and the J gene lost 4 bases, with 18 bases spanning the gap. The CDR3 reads CASNQRWDRPDTQYF. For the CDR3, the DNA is TGTGCCAGCAACCAACGGTGGGATAGGCCAGATACGCAGTATTTT.

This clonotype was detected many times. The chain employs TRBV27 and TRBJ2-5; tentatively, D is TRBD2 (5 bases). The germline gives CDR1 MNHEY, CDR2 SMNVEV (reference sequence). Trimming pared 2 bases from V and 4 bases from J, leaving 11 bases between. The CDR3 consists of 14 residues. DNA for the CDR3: TGTGCCAGCAGTTTAAGCGGCAGGACAGAGACCCAGTACTTC. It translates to CASSLSGRTETQYF.

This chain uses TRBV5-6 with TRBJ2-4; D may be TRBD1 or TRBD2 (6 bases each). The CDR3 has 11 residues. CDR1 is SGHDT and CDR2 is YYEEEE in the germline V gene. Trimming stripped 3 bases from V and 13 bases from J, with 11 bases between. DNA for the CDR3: TGTGCCAGCAGCTACAGGGAGGAGCAGTACTTC. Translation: CASSYREEQYF. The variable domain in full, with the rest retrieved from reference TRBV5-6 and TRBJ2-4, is DAGVTQSPTHLIKTRGQQVTLRCSPKSGHDTVSWYQQALGQGPQFIFQYYEEEERQRGNFPDRFSGHQFPNYSSELNVNALLLGDSALYLCASSYREEQYFGAGTRLSVL.

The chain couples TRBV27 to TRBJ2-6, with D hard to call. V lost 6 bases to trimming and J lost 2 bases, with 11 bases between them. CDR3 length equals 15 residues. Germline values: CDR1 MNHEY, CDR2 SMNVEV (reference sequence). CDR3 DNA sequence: TGTGCCAGCAGCCCTGACACCCCTGGGGCCAACGTCCTGACTTTC. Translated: CASSPDTPGANVLTF.

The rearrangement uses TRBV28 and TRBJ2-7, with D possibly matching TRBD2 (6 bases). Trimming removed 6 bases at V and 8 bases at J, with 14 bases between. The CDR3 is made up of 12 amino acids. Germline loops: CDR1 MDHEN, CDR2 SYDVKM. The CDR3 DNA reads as TGTGCCAGCAGCGCGACTCTAGCGCAGCAGTACTTC. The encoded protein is CASSATLAQQYF.

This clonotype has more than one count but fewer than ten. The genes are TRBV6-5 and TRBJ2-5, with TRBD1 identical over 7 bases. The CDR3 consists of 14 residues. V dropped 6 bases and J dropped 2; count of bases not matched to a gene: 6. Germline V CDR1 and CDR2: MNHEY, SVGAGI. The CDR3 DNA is TGTGCCAGCAGCCCCGGGACAGAGCAAGAGACCCAGTACTTC. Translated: CASSPGTEQETQYF.

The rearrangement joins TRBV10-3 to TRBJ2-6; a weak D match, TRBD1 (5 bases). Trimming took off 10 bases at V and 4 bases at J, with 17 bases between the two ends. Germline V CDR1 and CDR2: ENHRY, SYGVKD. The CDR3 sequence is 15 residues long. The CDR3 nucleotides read TGTGCCACCAACTCGCCAGGGTTGGGGGCCAACGTCCTGACTTTC. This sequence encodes CATNSPGLGANVLTF.